A selection of T cell receptor beta chains follows, all from one sample in a study of shared clonotypes between healthy human individuals. TCRdb keeps only in-frame clones here, not all; method: immunoSEQ multiplex PCR. The sample holds millions of clones, around nine tenths seen once. The sequenced sample was naive CD4+ T cells sorted from blood. All receptors derive from a young man in good health. CDR3s include the opening cysteine and the closing phenylalanine or tryptophan. D genes are given only for firm matches. For some rows the clone size is stated as once, few or many, or as a class when expanded; others skip it.

>TRBD1|TRBV6-1|TRBJ2-7|few
TGTGCCAGCAGTGGACAGGGGTACGAGCAGTACTTC
CASSGQGYEQYF
>NA|TRBV2|TRBJ2-3|NA
TGTGCCAGTAAGGGGTGGTATACGCAGTATTTT
CASKGWYTQYF
>NA|TRBV18|TRBJ1-2|few
TGTGCCAGCTGCCGGGACCCTAACTATGGCTACACCTTC
CASCRDPNYGYTF
>NA|TRBV2|TRBJ1-1|NA
TGTGCCAGCAGCCCCGCGCAGAACACTGAAGCTTTCTTT
CASSPAQNTEAFF
>TRBD1|TRBV18|TRBJ2-7|NA
TGTGCCAGCTCACCAGGGACAGGGGGGTCGCGCGAGCAGTACTTC
CASSPGTGGSREQYF
>TRBD2|TRBV7-2|TRBJ2-7|NA
TGTGCCAGCAGCCCCCAGACTAGCGGGAGTTGGGCCTACGAGCAGTACTTC
CASSPQTSGSWAYEQYF
>NA|TRBV7-9|TRBJ1-1|NA
TGTGCCAGCAGCCTAACAGGGAGATACACTGAAGCTTTCTTT
CASSLTGRYTEAFF
>TRBD2|TRBV5-1|TRBJ2-5|NA
TGCGCCAGCAGCGACGGGAGGGGAGAGACCCAGTACTTC
CASSDGRGETQYF
>TRBD1|TRBV30|TRBJ1-4|NA
TGTGCCTGGAGTGTAGGAGGGGGCTATGAAAAACTGTTTTTT
CAWSVGGGYEKLFF
>TRBD1|TRBV4-3|TRBJ1-1|once
TGCGCCAGCAGCAAACAAAGGACAGGGGACCAGAACACTGAAGCTTTCTTT
CASSKQRTGDQNTEAFF
>TRBD1|TRBV28|TRBJ1-1|NA
TGTGCCAGCTCGACCGGGACAGTGTCGAACACTGAAGCTTTCTTT
CASSTGTVSNTEAFF
>TRBD1|TRBV28|TRBJ1-1|NA
TGTGCCATCGCGGACAGGGGGTACACTGAAGCTTTCTTT
CAIADRGYTEAFF
>TRBD1|TRBV4-1|TRBJ2-2|NA
TGCGCCAGCACCCTGATAGGACAGGAGATCACCGGGGAGCTGTTTTTT
CASTLIGQEITGELFF
>TRBD1|TRBV9|TRBJ2-1|NA
TGTGCCAGCAGCGGACAGGGGCGCCCCAATGAGCAGTTCTTC
CASSGQGRPNEQFF